Following are 2 T cell receptor beta chains from one sample sequenced in a study of cytomegalovirus exposure and HLA in healthy donors (dated 2017 in TCRdb). Library prep was done by the immunoSEQ multiplex PCR assay. In its TCRdb copy, this immuneACCESS table keeps in-frame sequences only and misses some clones. Where compared with another copy, unresolved V genes explain less than half of these, and the others have no known cause. A total of 200,000 to 250,000 clones appear in this sample, around four fifths of them only once. The top ten clonotypes cover about 14% of the sample. Sequenced: PBMCs. These receptors all come from a woman aged 25-40 years in good health and CMV-seropositive.

This sequence joins TRBV7-2 and TRBJ2-1; perhaps D is TRBD1 or TRBD2 (5 bases each). The V gene's germline CDR1 is SGHTA and CDR2 FQGNSA. The CDR3 totals 16 residues. V dropped 5 bases and J dropped 7 bases, with 21 bases sitting between them. The CDR3 DNA is TGTGCCAGCAGCCCCGACCCGGGGCGAACCGCTAATGAGCAGTTCTTC. Translation gives CASSPDPGRTANEQFF.

The CDR3 reads CASSPGGGATDTQYF. As DNA, the CDR3 is TGTGCCAGCTCACCAGGCGGGGGAGCCACAGATACGCAGTATTTT. The chain employs TRBV18 and TRBJ2-3; TRBD2 agrees at 7 bases. The CDR3 runs to 15 residues. Per germline, CDR1 KGHSH and CDR2 LQKENI. V lost 2 bases and J lost 2; bases outside the gene matches: 4.